This note documents a single T cell receptor beta chain sequence. This receptor's antigen is unknown. Base qualities are not recorded, but no much larger clone differs from it by a single base. CDR3 length: 13 amino acids, cysteine to phenylalanine. The only DNA kept is the CDR3, 39 bases in frame from the first base. Trimming at the junction amounts to 8 bases on V and 3 bases on J, and the germline ends lie 14 bases apart. The germline V gene (reference sequence) specifies GTSNPN as CDR1 and SVGIG as CDR2. The data were produced on an Illumina NovaSeq 6000. cDNA libraries for TCRalpha and TCRbeta were prepared by 5'RACE using constant-segment primers, with sample barcodes and unique molecular identifiers added. Trizol reagent was used to extract RNA from every sample. Libraries were amplified in two PCR steps, with a second sample barcode and Illumina TruSeq adapters added in the second step. The libraries were sequenced on an Illumina NovaSeq using 2 x 150 bp paired-end reads. On the study's bioinformatics: With migec v1.2.7, reads were demultiplexed and then collapsed into UMI-guided consensus sequences. Using mixcr v2.1.11, UMI consensuses were aligned to TRA and TRB V and J templates and then assembled into clonotypes. A clonotype was counted as expanded or contracted only if both edgeR and NoisET called the change significant, with noise models trained on biological replicates. For edgeR calls, the thresholds were a false discovery rate-adjusted p below 0.01 and a log2 fold-change of 1. As an exploratory analysis of dynamics, PCA with hierarchical clustering was applied to max-normalized trajectories of the 1000 most abundant clonotypes. Each responding clone was given a CD4 or CD8 phenotype based on the CD4+ and CD8+ repertoires, which had been sequenced separately. In-frame beta chains were kept once TCRdb had trimmed the public reads at Q25 with fastp and called clones with MiXCR. Identical CDR3 proteins give one entry, which carries the most common genes and DNA. The V and J calls were determined by TCRdb, not by the authors. Across this sample there are approximately 350,000 distinct CDR3 sequences, with approximately 29% seen only once. Approximately 13% of the sample is taken by the ten largest.

The data were obtained in a study of T-cell memory formation after mild COVID-19 (dated by TCRdb to about 2021). General notes on the study: TCR sequence clusters from the two donors were found to be largely donor specific. In two donors, T-cell clones that expanded and contracted after mild COVID-19 were followed by sequencing TCRalpha and TCRbeta repertoires longitudinally. The cohort comprised two young, previously healthy adult volunteers, one female and one male.

PBMCs were isolated by Ficoll-Paque density gradient centrifugation. The research as a whole found: Contracting CD4+ clones were found mainly in CM and EM memory subsets, while CD8+ clones were enriched in EMRA. Only a couple of mild cases were covered in the study, and larger cohorts including severe cases with pre-infection samples were considered necessary. Clones contracting from day 15 to 85 had balanced CD4/CD8 phenotypes, while a second wave expanding from day 15 to 37 was biased towards CD4+. Some responding clones were detected in pre-infection memory, which suggested that pre-existing cross-reactive memory T cells had joined the SARS-CoV-2 response. The second-wave clones that peaked on day 37 were not confirmed to be SARS-CoV-2 specific.

The material sequenced was PBMCs or a T cell subset sorted from them (not recorded which). The receptor was isolated from an adult woman who had mild COVID-19 (a few samples of this study predate the infection). The sample titles of this study are shuffled in the database, so cell type and time point are left out; the donor was told from shared clones. Recombination connected TRBV30 to TRBJ1-5; the D gene is perhaps TRBD1, on 6 matching bases. The CDR3 reads CARKGGPNQPQHF. The nucleotides read TGTGCCAGGAAGGGGGGACCCAATCAGCCCCAGCATTTT.